This record covers a single TCR beta chain. Between the trimmed V and J ends, which lost 1 base and 7 bases, there was a span of 13 bases. The CDR3 consists of 14 residues. The germline V gene has CDR1 SEHNR and CDR2 FQNEAQ (reference sequence). These data belong to a study of blood T cell repertoires in COVID-19. The protocol was immunoSEQ multiplex PCR, while the TCRdb copy is restricted to in-frame clones and leaves out a portion. The repertoire has roughly 430,000 clones, around 90% of them found once; the top ten carry about 2.1%. The TCR originated in a woman between 40 and 55 years old with acute COVID-19. The chain carries TRBV7-9 and TRBJ1-2; D is unresolved. The sample comprised PBMCs or T cells enriched from blood (not recorded which). CDR3 amino acids: CASSLVMDEVGYTF. DNA for the CDR3: TGTGCCAGCAGCTTAGTAATGGATGAGGTTGGCTACACCTTC.